This TCR beta chain was identified during a study of CXCR3-negative and CXCR3-positive naive CD8 T cells. Through 5' RACE with UMI labels, the TRB cDNA libraries were prepared. Each CDR3 protein gets one entry in TCRdb, which reprocessed the 5' RACE reads and gives no DNA. The data include 100,000 to 150,000 distinct CDR3 sequences; the top ten clones carry less than 0.55%. This CDR3 has 19 residues. Germline lookup yields CDR1 MNHEY and CDR2 SMNVEV (reference sequence). The chain combines TRBV27 with TRBJ2-7; the TCRdb D gene call, TRBD2, has no DNA to confirm it. The material sequenced was naive CXCR3- CD8+ T cells from blood. Specified subset: CD45RO-CCR7+CD27+CD95- naive CD8+ T cells lacking CXCR3 (TNR3-). This TCR was sampled from a human donor in good health. Some clones in this sample may be carry-over from other donors' samples. CDR3: CASSSGLGGRASVSYEQYF.